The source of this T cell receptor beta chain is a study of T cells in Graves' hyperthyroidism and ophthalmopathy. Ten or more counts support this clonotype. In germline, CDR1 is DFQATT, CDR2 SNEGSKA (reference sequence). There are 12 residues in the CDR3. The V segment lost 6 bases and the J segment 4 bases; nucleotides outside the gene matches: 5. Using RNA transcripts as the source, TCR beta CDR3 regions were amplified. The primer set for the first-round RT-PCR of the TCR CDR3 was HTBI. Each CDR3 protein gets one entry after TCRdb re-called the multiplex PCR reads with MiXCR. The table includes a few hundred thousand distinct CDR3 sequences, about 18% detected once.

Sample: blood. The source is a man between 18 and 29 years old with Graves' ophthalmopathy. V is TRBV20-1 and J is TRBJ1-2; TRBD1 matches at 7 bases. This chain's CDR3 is CSAGGSGYGYTF. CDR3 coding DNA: TGCAGTGCAGGGGGCTCGGGCTATGGCTACACCTTC.